Following are 2 T cell receptor beta chains from one sample sequenced in a study of spatial heterogeneity in lung cancer (dated by TCRdb to about 2019). The meaning of the sample's time point label: sample taken at primary tumor resection. Whole RNA extracted from tumor and nontumor lung tissue, or from cryopreserved PBMC samples, was used for TCR sequencing without cell sorting. Libraries were prepared through 5' RACE. TCRdb shows the sequencer as NextSeq 500. TCRdb trimmed public reads at Q25 via fastp, called clones via MiXCR and kept in-frame beta chains. Merged by CDR3 protein, the rows form single entries marked with the most common genes and DNA. In this sample the table shows tens of thousands of distinct CDR3 sequences, 6% to 9% of which occur a single time. The ten largest account for approximately 2.6% of the sample. The sample here was PBMCs, taken at surgery. These receptors were taken from a female donor with early-stage non-small cell lung cancer.

This clonotype was seen a handful of times. The genes are TRBV6-4 and TRBJ1-3; D might be TRBD1 (5 bases). V shed 5 bases and J shed 0 bases, with 14 bases lying between them. CDR1 MRHNA and CDR2 SNTAGT come from the germline V gene. This CDR3 spans 16 amino acids. The CDR3 loop is CASSPKNGHSGNTIYF. The CDR3 DNA reads as TGTGCCAGCAGTCCCAAAAACGGACACTCTGGAAACACCATATATTTT.

The sample holds many counts of this clonotype. The chain joins TRBV4-3 to TRBJ1-6, with D unresolved. The CDR3 consists of 13 residues. CDR1 and CDR2 (germline): LGHNA, YSLEER. V was shortened by 1 base and J by 7 bases, with 5 bases between the two germline ends. Written as DNA, the CDR3 is TGCGCCAGCAGCCAAGTCTGGAATTCACCCCTCCACTTT. Its translation: CASSQVWNSPLHF.